This T cell receptor beta chain was profiled in a study of CD8 T cells in Susac syndrome. Germline V gene sequence: CDR1 MNHEY, CDR2 SMNVEV (reference sequence). This CDR3 region has 15 residues. The V segment lost 6 bases and the J segment 7 bases; nucleotides outside the gene matches: 14. It was with random hexamers that roughly 0.45 to 1 ug RNA was reverse transcribed. MiXCR was run by TCRdb on the immunoSEQ multiplex PCR reads, yielding one entry per CDR3 protein. The sample consists of 300,000 or so distinct CDR3 sequences, 90% to 95% of them appearing once. Sequenced sample: CD4+ T cells from PBMCs. The V gene is TRBV27, the J gene TRBJ1-2; 7 bases line up with TRBD1. The TCR comes from a human donor with multiple sclerosis. The CDR3 region is CASRTSGQGVGGYTF. The CDR3 DNA is TGTGCCAGCAGGACCTCAGGGCAGGGGGTGGGTGGCTACACCTTC.